This T cell receptor (beta chain) was recorded in a study of blood T cells in healthy people across ages. Using a J-beta primer mix together with a sample-barcoded 5' primer, a second PCR was run for about 7 to 12 cycles. TCRdb recomputed calls from the 5' RACE reads with MiXCR, one row per CDR3 protein. The sample comprises more than 450,000 distinct CDR3 sequences, roughly a quarter of which are singletons, and approximately 4% rests with the top ten. This CDR3 region has 14 residues. Germline CDR1 SNHLY, CDR2 FYNNEI. Trimming took 11 bases from V and 7 from J; bases not matched to a gene: 11. These records were also assigned to another study, of T cells of mothers and their children.

The receptor was derived from a boy aged 2 to 10 in good health. Specimen: blood. This chain links TRBV2 with TRBJ2-1; TRBD2 aligns across 10 bases. Here the CDR3 DNA reads TGTGCCGGTCAGCGGGAGGGCTCTGTGAATGAGCAGTTCTTC. Its translation is CAGQREGSVNEQFF.